This T cell receptor beta chain was obtained from a study of spatial heterogeneity in lung cancer. The germline CDR1 and CDR2 sequences are MDHEN and SYDVKM. Trimming removed 6 bases from V and 6 bases from J, with 14 bases in between. This CDR3 region has 13 residues. Time point defined: sample taken at primary tumor resection. Unsorted tumor, nontumor lung tissue or cryopreserved PBMC supplied the whole RNA. Donation came from 70 or so patients with untreated early-stage non-small cell lung cancer. This clonotype turned up a few times. Every TCR cDNA molecule bore its own unique molecular identifier. Each CDR3 protein gets one entry after TCRdb re-called the 5' RACE reads with MiXCR. The sample contains about 39,000 distinct CDR3 sequences, roughly 5.8% of which appear only once.

Source: PBMCs, taken at surgery. The sequence derives from a male donor with early-stage non-small cell lung cancer. This rearrangement joins TRBV28 to TRBJ1-2; D is possibly TRBD1 (5 bases). CDR3 sequence reads: CASSPPGRHGYTF. As DNA, the CDR3 is TGTGCCAGCAGCCCCCCAGGGAGACATGGCTACACCTTC.